One T cell receptor (beta chain) is described in this entry. Its specificity is unknown. This entry belongs to a study of T cell responses to AZD1222 COVID-19 vaccine. Findings and limits, study-wide: Nearly half of spike-specific TCRs reportedly target unmutated variant regions. Spike-specific TCR breadth and depth both grew after two AZD1222 doses.

The repertoire was sequenced with immunoSEQ multiplex PCR; TCRdb's copy has only in-frame clones and lacks some. The table has 65,000 to 75,000 clones, roughly four fifths seen once. Trimming removed 6 bases from V and 3 bases from J, with 11 bases in between. Germline CDR1 is SQVTM and CDR2 is ANQGSEA. The length of the CDR3 is 12 residues. This receptor was obtained from an adult in good health. The sample was peripheral blood, taken on day 0 of AZD1222 vaccination. The chain has TRBV29-1 and TRBJ1-2; D gene ambiguous. CDR3 region: CSVPGLYYGYTF. The CDR3 bases are TGCAGCGTACCGGGTCTGTACTATGGCTACACCTTC.